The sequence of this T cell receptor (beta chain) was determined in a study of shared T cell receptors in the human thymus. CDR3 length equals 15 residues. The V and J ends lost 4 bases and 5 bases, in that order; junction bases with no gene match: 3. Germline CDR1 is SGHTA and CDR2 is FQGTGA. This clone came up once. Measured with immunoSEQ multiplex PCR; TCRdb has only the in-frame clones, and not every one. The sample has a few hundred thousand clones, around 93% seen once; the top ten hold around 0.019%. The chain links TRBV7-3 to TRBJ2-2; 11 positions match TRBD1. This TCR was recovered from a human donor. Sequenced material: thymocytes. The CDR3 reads CASSSGQGVTGELFF. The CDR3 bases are TGTGCCAGCAGCTCGGGACAGGGGGTGACCGGGGAGCTGTTTTTT.